This is a list of T cell receptor beta chains from one sample in a study of read filtering for tumor transcriptome and immune sequencing. TCRdb fed the reads into MiXCR, producing one record per CDR3 protein. The sample shows more than 70,000 distinct CDR3 sequences, 20% to 25% of them seen only once. Specimen: a population of CD138-negative cells sorted from bone marrow. The receptors were gathered from a donor older than 35 with multiple myeloma. The CDR3 runs from the conserved cysteine through the conserved F or W. The D gene is left open where the match is weak. The size of a clone is reported for some rows only, either as once, few or many, or as a class for expanded clones.

CDR3nt | CDR3aa | abundance | v_gene | d_gene | len | j_gene
TGCGCCAGCGGGACTAGCTTTGAGACCCAGTACTTC | CASGTSFETQYF | - | TRBV5-1 | TRBD2 | 12 | TRBJ2-5
TGCGCCAGCAGCTTGTCACTAGCGGGGAGCACAAATACGCAGTATTTT | CASSLSLAGSTNTQYF | - | TRBV5-1 | TRBD2 | 16 | TRBJ2-3
TGTGCCAGCAGTGATAGGGTACTAACTGAAGCTTTCTTT | CASSDRVLTEAFF | many | TRBV2 | - | 13 | TRBJ1-1
TGTGCCAGCAGCCTATATCTTACAGGGGTCTATGGCTACACCTTC | CASSLYLTGVYGYTF | many | TRBV9 | TRBD1 | 15 | TRBJ1-2
TGTGCCAGCTCACTAAACGGGGTTATGAACACTGAAGCTTTCTTT | CASSLNGVMNTEAFF | - | TRBV18 | - | 15 | TRBJ1-1
TGTGCCAGCAGTTTACCCCACGGGGCTCGGGACACCGGGGAGCTGTTTTTT | CASSLPHGARDTGELFF | few | TRBV28 | - | 17 | TRBJ2-2
TGTGCCAGCAGTTTGGTGGTACTGAGCGGGGGGGCCACAGATACGCAGTATTTT | CASSLVVLSGGATDTQYF | - | TRBV28 | TRBD2 | 18 | TRBJ2-3
TGCAGCGCCCTAGCGGGGGGGCCGTACAATGAGCAGTTCTTC | CSALAGGPYNEQFF | many | TRBV29-1 | TRBD2 | 14 | TRBJ2-1
TGTGCCAGCAGCCTGGGACTAGCGGGGGGGCTTTCGGAGACCCAGTACTTC | CASSLGLAGGLSETQYF | many | TRBV5-5 | TRBD2 | 17 | TRBJ2-5
TGTGCCAGCAGCTTAGCGGGGGGGCCCGGGGAGCTGTTTTTT | CASSLAGGPGELFF | few | TRBV7-3 | TRBD2 | 14 | TRBJ2-2
TGTGCCAGCAGCTTAAACAGCCAGACCTCAGCTTTCTTT | CASSLNSQTSAFF | many | TRBV11-3 | - | 13 | TRBJ1-1
TGTGCCAGCAGCCAGACCGGGCCACAAGAGACCCAGTACTTC | CASSQTGPQETQYF | many | TRBV3-1 | - | 14 | TRBJ2-5
TGCGCCAGCAGACGCGGGGACAATGAGCAGTTCTTC | CASRRGDNEQFF | many | TRBV5-1 | - | 12 | TRBJ2-1
TGTGTCAGCAGCTTGGGGGACAGAATGAACACTGAAGCTTTCTTT | CVSSLGDRMNTEAFF | once | TRBV5-4 | TRBD1 | 15 | TRBJ1-1
TGCGCCAGCAGCTATTGGACTAGCGGGGACAATGAGCAGTTCTTC | CASSYWTSGDNEQFF | many | TRBV5-1 | TRBD2 | 15 | TRBJ2-1
TGTGCCAGTAGTTCACAAGGACAGAGGGTCCATAATTCACCCCTCCACTTT | CASSSQGQRVHNSPLHF | many | TRBV19 | - | 17 | TRBJ1-6
TGTGCCAGTAGTATAAGCGGGGGTACAGATACGCAGTATTTT | CASSISGGTDTQYF | - | TRBV19 | TRBD2 | 14 | TRBJ2-3
TGTGCCAGCAGCCAAAACACTGAAGCTTTCTTT | CASSQNTEAFF | many | TRBV2 | - | 11 | TRBJ1-1
TGTGCCAGCCGAAAGAAACAGGGGGATCGGGAAGCTTTCTTT | CASRKKQGDREAFF | once | TRBV11-3 | TRBD1 | 14 | TRBJ1-1
TGTGCCAGCAGCCAAGGGGGCGCAGGGCAGCCCCAGCATTTT | CASSQGGAGQPQHF | medium-sized | TRBV4-1 | TRBD1 | 14 | TRBJ1-5
TGTGCCAGCAGCCTAGCGGGTAGCTCCTACAATGAGCAGTTCTTC | CASSLAGSSYNEQFF | medium-sized | TRBV5-1 | TRBD2 | 15 | TRBJ2-1
TGTGCCAGCTCACCATTACGGGGGCTTAATGAAAAACTGTTTTTT | CASSPLRGLNEKLFF | few | TRBV18 | - | 15 | TRBJ1-4
TGTGCCAGCAACCAACGCGGGCCCATGGAGACCCAGTACTTC | CASNQRGPMETQYF | many | TRBV2 | - | 14 | TRBJ2-5
TGTGCCAGCCGCGTAGTAACTGATACGCAGTATTTT | CASRVVTDTQYF | - | TRBV9 | - | 12 | TRBJ2-3
TGTGCCAGCAACAAGGAGACAGAATCCTACGAGCAGTACTTC | CASNKETESYEQYF | many | TRBV21-1 | - | 14 | TRBJ2-7
TGTGCCAGCAGTCTATTGGGCCAGGGCCAGCCCCAGCATTTT | CASSLLGQGQPQHF | - | TRBV27 | - | 14 | TRBJ1-5
TGTGCCAGCAGCCCGGGACAGGGCTATGGCTACACCTTC | CASSPGQGYGYTF | many | TRBV4-1 | TRBD1 | 13 | TRBJ1-2
TGTGCCAGTAGTATAGGGCCCTCTCCGGTCGCAGGTCTTGGCTACACCTTC | CASSIGPSPVAGLGYTF | - | TRBV19 | - | 17 | TRBJ1-2
TGTGCCAGCAGTGAGGGACTAGAGGACTACGAGCAGTACTTC | CASSEGLEDYEQYF | - | TRBV2 | TRBD2 | 14 | TRBJ2-7